The 18 T cell receptor beta chains reported below all come from one sample, sequenced in a study of metastatic and nonmetastatic thyroid tumors. TCRdb reanalyzed the PCR reads with MiXCR. The table includes fewer than 25,000 clones, 13% to 15% detected once. Thyroid surgery was performed in patients who had received no treatment beforehand. The sample was tumor tissue. The source is a female donor with papillary thyroid cancer or a benign thyroid nodule (not recorded which). Some clones in this sample may be carry-over from other donors' samples.

Many counts were recorded for this clone. CDR3 residues: CASSPWAGALPEQFF. The CDR3 nucleotides read TGTGCCAGCAGCCCCTGGGCCGGGGCTTTACCTGAGCAGTTCTTC. V and J are TRBV6-1 and TRBJ2-1; the D gene could be TRBD1 or TRBD2 (5 bases each). This CDR3 region has 15 residues. The V end lost 6 bases, the J end lost 9 bases, and 21 bases lay between the germline ends. Per germline, CDR1 MNHNS and CDR2 SASEGT.

This clone was observed a handful of times. The chain has TRBV6-5 and TRBJ1-3; D call uncertain. The CDR3 length is 15 residues. The ends were cut back, 0 bases at V and 5 bases at J, with 11 bases in the middle. Germline assignment: CDR1 MNHEY and CDR2 SVGAGI. This CDR3 reads CASSYSLDPRNTIYF. The CDR3 nucleotides are TGTGCCAGCAGTTACTCGTTGGACCCCAGAAACACCATATATTTT.

In this sample, this clone turned up a few times. A single base separates this from a much larger clone, so it may be a read error. V gene TRBV19 combines with J gene TRBJ1-5, with TRBD1 as a possible D gene (6 bases). This CDR3 is 15 amino acids long. Germline assignment: CDR1 LNHDA and CDR2 SQIVND (reference sequence). CDR3 region: CVSTPLGGGDQPQHF. Here the CDR3 DNA reads TGTGTCAGTACTCCCCTGGGGGGCGGAGATCAGCCCCAGCATTTT.

V and J are TRBV19 and TRBJ2-5; D may correspond to TRBD1 or TRBD2 (5 bases each). This CDR3 is built from 14 residues. CDR1 is LNHDA and CDR2 is SQIVND in the germline V gene (reference sequence). V was clipped by 5 bases and J by 1 base, with 11 bases between them. Here the CDR3 DNA reads TGTGCCAGTAGTCATGGGGACCCCCAAGAGACCCAGTACTTC. This translates into CASSHGDPQETQYF.

This clone appeared many times. V gene TRBV10-3 combines with J gene TRBJ2-7, with D possibly being TRBD1 or TRBD2 (6 bases each). Germline V lookup: CDR1 ENHRY, CDR2 SYGVKD. V dropped 6 bases and J dropped 3 bases, with 12 bases sitting between them. The CDR3 runs 13 residues. The chain's CDR3 is CAIRRDTNYEQYF. In DNA, the CDR3 is TGTGCCATCAGGCGGGACACTAACTACGAGCAGTACTTC.

The chain joins TRBV20-1 to TRBJ1-2; tentatively, D is TRBD1 (6 bases). Trimming left V 3 bases short and J 4 bases short, with 21 bases between. The CDR3 extends over 16 amino acids. Per the germline V gene, CDR1 is DFQATT and CDR2 is SNEGSKA (reference sequence). CDR3 in amino acids: CSASPTGRGTLYGYTF. CDR3 nucleotide sequence: TGCAGTGCTAGTCCGACAGGAAGAGGAACCCTCTATGGCTACACCTTC.

The sample holds many counts of this clone. The chain is built from TRBV7-2 and TRBJ2-7, with a tentative D call TRBD2 (5 bases). The CDR3 sequence is 21 residues long. The V gene's germline CDR1 is SGHTA and CDR2 FQGNSA. V lost 2 bases, J lost 0 bases, and 29 bases lay in between. Here the CDR3 reads CASSLPRIPPGFPCLSYEQYF. CDR3 DNA: TGTGCCAGCAGCTTACCCCGAATTCCACCGGGATTCCCCTGCCTCTCCTACGAGCAGTACTTC.

This clone has ten or more counts. This chain connects TRBV2 to TRBJ2-5, with TRBD2 identical over 8 bases. The CDR3 runs 15 residues. Germline lookup yields CDR1 SNHLY and CDR2 FYNNEI. The trim removed 3 bases at V and 4 bases at J, leaving 7 bases unmatched. The CDR3 sequence: CASSDRSGRGETQYF. CDR3 sequence (DNA): TGTGCCAGCAGTGATAGGAGCGGGAGAGGAGAGACCCAGTACTTC.

This clone was seen at least ten times. The chain is built from TRBV11-2 and TRBJ2-5; 8 bases agree with TRBD1. V shed 1 base and J 6 bases; nucleotides not matched to a gene: 4. The germline V gene has CDR1 SGHAT and CDR2 FQNNGV. The CDR3 is 14 amino acids. As DNA, the CDR3 is TGTGCCAGCAGCTTAGTACCCAGGGGGCAGACCCAGTACTTC. Translation gives CASSLVPRGQTQYF.

This clone was counted many times. The gene calls are TRBV20-1 and TRBJ2-3, with 7 bases matching TRBD1. CDR1 is DFQATT, CDR2 SNEGSKA, per germline (reference sequence). The CDR3 loop spans 15 amino acids. V was clipped by 3 bases and J by 4 bases; unmatched bases: 10. The chain's CDR3 is CSARDTGVGADTQYF. Written as DNA, the CDR3 is TGCAGTGCTAGGGATACAGGGGTCGGAGCAGATACGCAGTATTTT.

This clone has at least ten counts. CDR3 in amino acids: CSAGAAGTSETDTQYF. CDR3 bases: TGCAGCGCTGGGGCAGCCGGGACTTCGGAGACAGATACGCAGTATTTT. This sequence joins TRBV29-1 and TRBJ2-3, with a possible D match to TRBD2 (6 bases). The germline V gene encodes CDR1 SQVTM and CDR2 ANQGSEA. This CDR3 has 16 amino acids. The germline V and J ends were trimmed by 7 bases and 3 bases, with 23 bases remaining between them.

On this clone itself: One junction end does not reproduce the germline sequence, and a read error may be involved. V gene TRBV2 combines with J gene TRBJ2-1; TRBD2 matches 14 bases. Germline CDR1 is SNHLY and CDR2 is FYNNEI. The CDR3 runs to 14 residues. CDR3 DNA: TGTGCTACCAAGGGACTAGCGGGAGTCAATGAGCAGTCCTTC. Encoded protein: CATKGLAGVNEQSF.

The chain is built from TRBV6-1 and TRBJ1-1; TRBD1 matches 8 bases. Germline V CDR1 and CDR2: MNHNS, SASEGT. The length of the CDR3 is 13 residues. J gave up 0 bases and V 8 bases, and 2 bases lay outside the gene matches. The CDR3 bases are TGTGCCAGCTCGGGACAGGTGAACACTGAAGCTTTCTTT. Translation: CASSGQVNTEAFF.

As to this clone: This may stem from a read error, because a much larger clone lies one nucleotide away. The chain uses TRBV20-1 and TRBJ2-1; D is unresolved. V shed 6 bases and J shed 9 bases, with 12 bases lying between them. CDR3 length: 11 amino acids. The V gene's germline CDR1 is DFQATT and CDR2 SNEGSKA (reference sequence). CDR3 loop: CSASKIAEQFF. CDR3 in DNA: TGCAGTGCCAGTAAAATTGCTGAGCAGTTCTTC.

This clone was recorded many times. The chain is built from TRBV7-7 and TRBJ2-2; 10 bases line up with TRBD2. The CDR3 is 14 amino acids. Germline trimming cut 5 bases from V and 4 bases from J; bases unmatched to any gene: 1. Per germline, CDR1 SSHAT and CDR2 FNYEAQ (reference sequence). The DNA of the CDR3 is TGTGCCAGCAGCCCTAGCGGGAGCACCGGGGAGCTGTTTTTT. It yields the protein CASSPSGSTGELFF.

This clone has ten or more counts. V usage is TRBV4-2 and J usage is TRBJ2-1; D might be TRBD1 (6 bases). Germline values: CDR1 LGHNA, CDR2 YNFKEQ. Between the trimmed V and J ends, which lost 5 bases and 3 bases, there was a span of 17 bases. CDR3 size: 16 residues. The CDR3 DNA follows: TGTGCCAGCAGCGCTTCGCAAGGGGGATTCTACAATGAGCAGTTCTTC. Protein: CASSASQGGFYNEQFF.

At least ten counts were recorded for this clone. The genes are TRBV6-1 and TRBJ1-5; D is undetermined. This CDR3 is 13 amino acids long. Between the trimmed V and J ends, which lost 10 bases and 9 bases, there was a span of 19 bases. CDR1 is MNHNS, CDR2 SASEGT, per germline. CDR3 amino acids: CAIRSDLKRPQHF. The CDR3 bases are TGTGCCATCCGTTCGGACCTGAAAAGGCCCCAGCATTTT.

In its sample, this clone was seen a few times. This chain connects TRBV6-1 to TRBJ1-6, with D possibly TRBD1 on 6 matching bases. This CDR3 region has 16 residues. Deletions cut 0 bases from V and 6 bases from J, with 12 bases between. Germline CDR1 and CDR2: MNHNS and SASEGT. Here the CDR3 reads CASSEATGSGNSPLHF. Here the CDR3 DNA reads TGTGCCAGCAGTGAAGCTACAGGGTCGGGTAATTCACCCCTCCACTTT.